These T cell receptor beta chains were read from a single sample in a study of cytomegalovirus exposure and HLA in healthy donors. Repertoires were generated with immunoSEQ multiplex PCR, while TCRdb's copy carries only in-frame clones and drops some. In total, the table holds about 120,000 clones. Sequencing used PBMCs. These receptor sequences come from a man aged 18 to 30 in good health and CMV-seronegative. Both conserved end residues are trimmed from each CDR3.

TRBV27	TRBJ1-5	ASSSRTGAVSNQPQH
TRBV2	TRBJ2-1	ASSEGSSGGEQF
TRBV6-1	TRBJ1-2	ASSARQGSDYGYT
TRBV29-1	TRBJ1-1	SVETGVGTEAF
TRBV12-5	TRBJ2-6	ASGLQGAAGANVLT
TRBV18	TRBJ2-7	ASSPESGVSTYEQY
TRBV19	TRBJ1-2	ASTRFTGQGTGYGYT
TRBV4-2	TRBJ2-3	ASSQEGTSGQSGGTQY
TRBV2	TRBJ2-1	ASKREGQYNEQF
TRBV9	TRBJ2-5	ASSVTSGGAIQETQY
TRBV9	TRBJ2-2	ASSVGAPGQGDTGELF
TRBV6-5	TRBJ2-2	ASRRQGVGTGELF
TRBV5-1	TRBJ1-1	ASSRSLGSGTEAF
TRBV5-6	TRBJ2-3	ASSFSGTDTQY
TRBV2	TRBJ2-6	ASSEALTAVLRANVLT
TRBV5-4	TRBJ2-7	ASSLARTADEQY
TRBV7-9	TRBJ2-5	ASTPTTSAQQETQY
TRBV6-5	TRBJ1-2	ASSMGAGNYGYT
TRBV15	TRBJ2-4	ATSRGTGGIAKNIQY
TRBV4-1	TRBJ1-2	ASSQAGQGASGYT
TRBV2	TRBJ1-2	ASSEAGGSHT
TRBV5-5	TRBJ2-7	ASSLGERASNEQY
TRBV19	TRBJ1-1	ASSITGALNTEAF
TRBV5-1	TRBJ2-6	ASSLAPLPRGTVLSGANVLT
TRBV18	TRBJ2-3	ASSPPGLANPDTQY
TRBV6-6	TRBJ1-6	ASSYLAVNSPLH
TRBV4-1	TRBJ2-5	ASSYGGRDFATQY
TRBV9	TRBJ2-7	ASTPADSYEQY
TRBV9	TRBJ1-2	ASSVIQGSGYT
TRBV11-2	TRBJ2-7	ASSPYYEQY
TRBV28	TRBJ2-2	ASRDWAAELF
TRBV19	TRBJ1-2	ASSDRTGSYGYT
TRBV9	TRBJ1-2	ASSFPGTGGRGYGYT
TRBV27	TRBJ1-2	ASSSGTGNYGYT
TRBV11-2	TRBJ1-1	ASSFWGPNTEAF
TRBV10-1	TRBJ2-7	ASQFRGQQY